This TCR beta chain was found in a study of blood T cell repertoires in COVID-19. Source study methods: Amplification from reference gene primers served as the basis for estimated nucleated cell counts. Sequenced by immunoSEQ multiplex PCR; TCRdb stores in-frame clones only, minus some. V and J calls and clone size follow that table, whereas D and trimming were derived from the DNA. The sample has about 190,000 clones; about four fifths are singletons. The sequenced material came from PBMCs or T cells enriched from blood (not recorded which). The receptor comes from a woman younger than 45 who had recovered from COVID-19.

CDR3 loop: CASSYSRVASGNEQFF. The CDR3 bases are TGTGCCAGCAGTTACTCGAGGGTGGCTTCTGGGAATGAGCAGTTCTTC. The V gene is TRBV6-5, the J gene TRBJ2-1, with D perhaps TRBD2 (5 bases). CDR1 and CDR2 (germline): MNHEY, SVGAGI. The CDR3 is made up of 16 amino acids. V shed 0 bases and J shed 7 bases, with 16 bases lying between them.